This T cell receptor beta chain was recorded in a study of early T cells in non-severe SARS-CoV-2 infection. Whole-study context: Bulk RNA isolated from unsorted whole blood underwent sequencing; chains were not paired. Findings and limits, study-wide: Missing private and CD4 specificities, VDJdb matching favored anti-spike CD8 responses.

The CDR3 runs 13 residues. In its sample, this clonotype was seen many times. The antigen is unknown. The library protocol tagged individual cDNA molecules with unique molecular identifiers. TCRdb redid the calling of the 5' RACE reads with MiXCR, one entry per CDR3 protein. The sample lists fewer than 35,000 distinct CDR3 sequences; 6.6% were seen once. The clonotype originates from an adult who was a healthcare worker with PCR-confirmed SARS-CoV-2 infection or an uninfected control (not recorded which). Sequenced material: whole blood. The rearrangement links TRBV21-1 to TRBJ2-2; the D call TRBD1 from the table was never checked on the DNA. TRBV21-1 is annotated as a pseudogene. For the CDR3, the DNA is TGTGCCGGTCGGGACAGGGCGTCCGGGGAGCTGTTTTTT. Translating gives CAGRDRASGELFF.